Sequencing of this T cell receptor beta chain was carried out in a study of T cell responses to AZD1222 COVID-19 vaccine. Study results and caveats: Females outnumbered males among donors, who were mostly white British; clonal diversity was possibly underestimated. The CD4 TCRs associated with vaccination extended across spike and predominated at 160-218 and 743-854.

Profiled with immunoSEQ multiplex PCR; TCRdb holds only in-frame clones, not every one. The top ten hold 0.75% to 0.95% of the sample, which has approximately 130,000 clones, approximately 93% seen once. Trimming cost V 3 bases and J 10 bases, with 6 bases left between them. CDR1 is LNHDA, CDR2 SQIVND, per germline (reference sequence). This CDR3 region has 11 residues. Concerning this clone itself: Its antigen is as yet unknown.

This receptor was identified in an adult in good health. The sample consisted of peripheral blood, taken on day 0 of AZD1222 vaccination. The chain recombines TRBV19 with TRBJ1-4, with D hard to call. The CDR3 DNA is TGTGCCAGTAGTATTGGAGGAAAACTGTTTTTT. It encodes CASSIGGKLFF.